Presented here are 7 T cell receptor beta chains from one specimen sequenced in a study of beta chain features in type 1 diabetes. Since all of the isolated RNA was reverse transcribed, expressed TCRB transcripts were what got sequenced. This table comes from immunoSEQ multiplex PCR, and its TCRdb copy is limited to in-frame clones, with some not included. This sample has 300,000 to 350,000 clones, with about 20% found just once. Sequenced input: naive CD4+ T cells from blood. These receptors all stem from a woman in her late teens or twenties in good health.

This chain's CDR3 is CASSESWNRYNEQFF. The CDR3 DNA reads as TGTGCCAGCAGTGAAAGTTGGAACAGATACAATGAGCAGTTCTTC. The chain has TRBV2 and TRBJ2-1; no reliable D call. The V end lost 2 bases, the J end lost 4 bases, and 12 bases lay between the germline ends. The CDR3 is 15 amino acids. Germline V gives CDR1 SNHLY, CDR2 FYNNEI.

The chain employs TRBV4-3 and TRBJ2-5; the D gene is possibly TRBD2 (6 bases). V lost 0 bases and J 4 bases, leaving 15 bases between the germline ends. The length of the CDR3 is 16 residues. Germline CDR1 and CDR2: LGHNA and YSLEER. The CDR3 bases are TGCGCCAGCAGCCAAGAAGGAGGGAGGTTCGGAGAGACCCAGTACTTC. Amino acids: CASSQEGGRFGETQYF.

The table lists this clone with a few counts. The genes are TRBV9 and TRBJ2-3; TRBD2 agrees at 7 bases. CDR1 SGDLS and CDR2 YYNGEE come from the germline V gene. The junction had 4 bases not matched to a gene; V was cut back by 0 bases and J by 0 bases. The CDR3 covers 16 residues. CDR3 in DNA: TGTGCCAGCAGCGTAGACCCCGGGGGGAGCACAGATACGCAGTATTTT. This gives the protein CASSVDPGGSTDTQYF.

The chain couples TRBV5-1 to TRBJ2-7, with 9 bases matching TRBD1. J lost 4 bases, V lost 4 bases, and 6 bases had no gene match. CDR3 length equals 14 residues. The germline CDR1 and CDR2 sequences are SGHRS and YFSETQ. The CDR3 here is CASSTDRGGYEQYF. Here the CDR3 DNA reads TGCGCCAGCAGCACGGACAGGGGTGGGTACGAGCAGTACTTC.

The chain recombines TRBV5-1 with TRBJ2-3; 9 bases agree with TRBD1. There are 17 residues in the CDR3. V lost 4 bases, J lost 4 bases, and 13 bases stayed unmatched. Germline CDR1 and CDR2: SGHRS and YFSETQ. This chain's CDR3 is CASSAGQGALGPDTQYF. The CDR3 DNA reads as TGCGCCAGCAGCGCGGGACAGGGAGCTCTCGGCCCAGATACGCAGTATTTT.

The chain has TRBV30 and TRBJ1-5; possibly TRBD1 for D (6 bases). CDR3 size: 14 residues. Per the germline V gene, CDR1 is GTSNPN and CDR2 is SVGIG (reference sequence). Between the trimmed V and J ends, which lost 1 base and 6 bases, there was a span of 13 bases. The CDR3 protein is CAWSAGVSSQPQHF. The CDR3 nucleotides read TGTGCCTGGAGTGCAGGGGTCTCATCTCAGCCCCAGCATTTT.

CDR3 region: CAAKKSSSNYGYTF. The CDR3 nucleotides read TGTGCCGCTAAGAAGTCCTCGTCTAACTATGGCTACACCTTC. The genes are TRBV7-9 and TRBJ1-2, with D unresolved. Germline V gene data show CDR1 as SEHNR and CDR2 as FQNEAQ (reference sequence). V was cut by 11 bases and J by 0 bases, with 16 bases left in between. This CDR3 region has 14 residues.